The 10 T cell receptor beta chains in this list originate from one sample, sequenced in a study of chemoradiotherapy in HPV16-positive cancers. The method was immunoSEQ multiplex PCR; TCRdb's version includes in-frame clones alone and lacks a portion of them. The repertoire includes about 67,000 clones, 85% to 90% of them detected once, and around 4.4% sits in the top ten. The source material was blood, sampled from a patient who underwent chemoradiotherapy. The receptors come from a human donor with HPV-associated anogenital cancer.

V and J are TRBV11-2 and TRBJ1-1, with D perhaps matching TRBD1 (5 bases). The V gene's germline CDR1 is SGHAT and CDR2 FQNNGV. There are 12 residues in the CDR3. The V end was cut by 5 bases, the J end by 10 bases, with 14 bases between. This CDR3 is CASSLQGRGAFF. CDR3 DNA sequence: TGTGCCAGCAGCCTCCAGGGAAGGGGAGCTTTCTTT.

V is TRBV7-6 and J is TRBJ2-3, with D unresolved. Germline lookup yields CDR1 SGHVS and CDR2 FNYEAQ. CDR3 length: 12 residues. Trimming pared 5 bases from V and 6 bases from J, leaving 9 bases between. The CDR3, as DNA: TGTGCCAGCAGCCCCTACTCGGATACGCAGTATTTT. Translated, it gives CASSPYSDTQYF.

J is TRBJ1-6 and V is TRBV25-1, with 7 bases that match TRBD1. The trim removed 6 bases at V and 3 bases at J, leaving 2 bases unmatched. From germline, CDR1 is MGHDK and CDR2 SYGVNS. This CDR3 spans 14 amino acids. CDR3 sequence: CASRGTVYNSPLHF. The CDR3 bases are TGTGCCAGCAGGGGGACAGTCTATAATTCACCCCTCCACTTT.

The rearrangement links TRBV19 to TRBJ2-7, with no clear D. The CDR3 contains 14 residues. The germline V gene has CDR1 LNHDA and CDR2 SQIVND (reference sequence). Trimming took off 3 bases at V and 1 base at J, with 10 bases between the two ends. The CDR3: CASSIRKGSYEQYF. In DNA form, the CDR3 reads TGTGCCAGTAGTATCCGTAAGGGATCCTACGAGCAGTACTTC.

The rearrangement joins TRBV15 to TRBJ2-3; the D gene is possibly TRBD2 (6 bases). The CDR3 extends over 16 amino acids. Per the germline V gene, CDR1 is LNHNV and CDR2 is YYDKDF (reference sequence). The V end lost 5 bases, the J end lost 2 bases, and 17 bases lay between the germline ends. CDR3 protein: CATSPRGRTITDTQYF. In DNA, the CDR3 is TGTGCCACCAGCCCCCGTGGTAGGACTATCACAGATACGCAGTATTTT.

The chain recombines TRBV11-2 with TRBJ2-5; D call uncertain. V was trimmed by 5 bases and J by 5 bases, leaving 6 bases between them. CDR3 length: 11 residues. Germline V lookup: CDR1 SGHAT, CDR2 FQNNGV. The CDR3 DNA reads TGTGCCAGCAGCCGAAGGGAGACCCAGTACTTC. It specifies CASSRRETQYF.

The rearrangement links TRBV19 to TRBJ2-2; D possibly corresponds to TRBD1 (6 bases). The ends were cut back, 7 bases at V and 9 bases at J, with 15 bases in the middle. CDR3 length: 13 amino acids. Germline-derived CDR1 and CDR2 are LNHDA and SQIVND (reference sequence). The CDR3 DNA follows: TGTGCCAGTAACGTGGATTGGGGGCGGGAGCTGTTTTTT. It encodes CASNVDWGRELFF.

The chain is built from TRBV6-1 and TRBJ2-3, with D uncertain. The germline V gene has CDR1 MNHNS and CDR2 SASEGT. The V end was cut by 7 bases, the J end by 1 base, with 12 bases between. This CDR3 is 14 amino acids long. The CDR3 DNA is TGTGCCAGCATGACCCCCCGAGGCACAGATACGCAGTATTTT. This encodes CASMTPRGTDTQYF.

This chain joins TRBV6-4 and TRBJ1-2; TRBD1 might be the D (6 bases). This CDR3 spans 15 amino acids. Trimming pared 6 bases from V and 0 bases from J, leaving 14 bases between. CDR1 and CDR2 (germline): MRHNA, SNTAGT. The CDR3 coding sequence is TGTGCCAGCAGGTCCTTCACAGGGTCTAACTATGGCTACACCTTC. Protein: CASRSFTGSNYGYTF.

Turning to this clone: An end of the junction differs from the germline gene, which may be a read error. This rearrangement joins TRBV7-7 to TRBJ2-2; 12 bases are shared with TRBD1. This CDR3 is built from 17 residues. Per germline, CDR1 SSHAT and CDR2 FNYEAQ (reference sequence). CDR3 region: CASSFSGTGGPTGELFF. Written as DNA, the CDR3 is TGTGCTAGCAGCTTCTCTGGGACAGGGGGCCCCACGGGGGAGCTGTTTTTT.